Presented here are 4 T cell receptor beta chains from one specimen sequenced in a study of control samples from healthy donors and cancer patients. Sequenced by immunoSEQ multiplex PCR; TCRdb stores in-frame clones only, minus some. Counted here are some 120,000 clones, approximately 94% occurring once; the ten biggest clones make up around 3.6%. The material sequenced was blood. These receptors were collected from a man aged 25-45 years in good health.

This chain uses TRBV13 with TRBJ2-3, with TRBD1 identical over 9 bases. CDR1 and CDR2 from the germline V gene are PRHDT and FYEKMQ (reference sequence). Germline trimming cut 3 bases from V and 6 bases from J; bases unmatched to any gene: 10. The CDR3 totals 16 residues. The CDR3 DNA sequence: TGTGCCAGCAGCTTGCAAGGGACAGGGAGTAGGGATACGCAGTATTTT. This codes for CASSLQGTGSRDTQYF.

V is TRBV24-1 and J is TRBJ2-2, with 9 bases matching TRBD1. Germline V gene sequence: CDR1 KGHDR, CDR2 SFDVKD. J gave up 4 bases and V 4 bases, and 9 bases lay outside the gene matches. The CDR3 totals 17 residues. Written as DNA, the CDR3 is TGTGCCACCAGTGACCGGACAGGGGCGGAGTTCACCGGGGAGCTGTTTTTT. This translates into CATSDRTGAEFTGELFF.

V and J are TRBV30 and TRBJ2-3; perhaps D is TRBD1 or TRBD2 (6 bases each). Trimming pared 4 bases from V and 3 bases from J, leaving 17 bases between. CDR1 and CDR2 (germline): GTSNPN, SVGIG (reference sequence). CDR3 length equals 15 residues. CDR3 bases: TGTGCCTGGAACGCACAGGGAGGAGGAACAGATACGCAGTATTTT. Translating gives CAWNAQGGGTDTQYF.

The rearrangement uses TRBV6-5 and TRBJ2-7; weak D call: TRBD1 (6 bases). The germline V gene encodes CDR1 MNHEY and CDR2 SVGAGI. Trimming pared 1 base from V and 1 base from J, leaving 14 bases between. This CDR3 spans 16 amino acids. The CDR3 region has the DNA TGTGCCAGCAGTTACTTCGGACAGAGAATTTCCTACGAGCAGTACTTC. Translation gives CASSYFGQRISYEQYF.